What follows are 20 T cell receptor beta chains derived from one specimen sequenced in a study of blood T cell repertoires in COVID-19. Generated by immunoSEQ multiplex PCR, the TCRdb table keeps only in-frame clones and is missing some. The table records approximately 460,000 clones, 89% of them present only once. Material for sequencing was peripheral blood. The source of these receptors is a man aged 18 to 30 with COVID-19, enrolled during active disease.

The chain recombines TRBV7-8 with TRBJ2-5; 9 positions agree with TRBD2. Germline trimming cut 4 bases from V and 4 bases from J; bases unmatched to any gene: 4. Germline V CDR1 and CDR2: SGHVS, FQNEAQ. This CDR3 region has 14 residues. CDR3 bases: TGTGCCAGCAGCTCCGGACTAGCGCGAGAGACCCAGTACTTC. Protein product: CASSSGLARETQYF.

The chain recombines TRBV18 with TRBJ1-4; 11 bases map to TRBD1. In germline, CDR1 is KGHSH, CDR2 LQKENI. Unmatched junction bases numbered 4, after V lost 4 bases and J lost 3 bases. This CDR3 spans 16 amino acids. The CDR3: CASSLRDRGANEKLFF. The CDR3 region has the DNA TGTGCCAGCTCACTCCGGGACAGGGGGGCTAATGAAAAACTGTTTTTT.

The chain couples TRBV7-9 to TRBJ1-1, with 7 bases identical to TRBD1. The CDR3 loop spans 15 amino acids. Germline V gene sequence: CDR1 SEHNR, CDR2 FQNEAQ (reference sequence). The J segment lost 5 bases and the V segment lost 1 base, leaving 7 bases of the junction unmatched. This CDR3 reads CASSLVSTGETEAFF. The CDR3 coding sequence is TGTGCCAGCAGCTTAGTTTCCACAGGGGAGACTGAAGCTTTCTTT. Drawing the rest from reference TRBV7-9 and TRBJ1-1, the complete variable domain is DTGVSQNPRHKITKRGQNVTFRCDPISEHNRLYWYRQTLGQGPEFLTYFQNEAQLEKSRLLSDRFSAERPKGSFSTLEIQRTEQGDSAMYLCASSLVSTGETEAFFGQGTRLTVV.

The rearrangement uses TRBV24-1 and TRBJ2-1; TRBD2 aligns across 9 bases. Trimming took 1 base from V and 9 from J; bases not matched to a gene: 6. This CDR3 is 15 amino acids long. Germline V gene lookup returns CDR1 KGHDR and CDR2 SFDVKD. The CDR3 is CATSDFRGGAFEQFF. For the CDR3, the DNA is TGTGCCACCAGTGATTTTCGCGGGGGGGCATTTGAGCAGTTCTTC.

V is TRBV12-3 or TRBV12-4 and J is TRBJ2-3, with D unclear. The CDR3 runs 12 residues. The V gene lost 6 bases and the J gene lost 3 bases, with 7 bases spanning the gap. CDR3 coding DNA: TGTGCCAGCAGACGAGGTACAGATACGCAGTATTTT. Translated: CASRRGTDTQYF.

The chain joins TRBV24-1 to TRBJ2-2, with a weak D call TRBD1 (5 bases). Trimming pared 7 bases from V and 3 bases from J, leaving 5 bases between. The CDR3 contains 12 residues. Germline values: CDR1 KGHDR, CDR2 SFDVKD. Here the CDR3 DNA reads TGTGCCACCAGAGGGGACACCGGGGAGCTGTTTTTT. This codes for CATRGDTGELFF.

J is TRBJ1-2 and V is TRBV4-1; D is unclear. V was shortened by 0 bases and J by 8 bases, with 13 bases between the two germline ends. Germline CDR1 reads MGHRA; CDR2 reads YSYEKL. This CDR3 comprises 14 residues. The CDR3 DNA reads as TGCGCCAGCAGCCAAGATCGAGGGCCTTGGGGCTACACCTTC. Its protein is CASSQDRGPWGYTF.

This clone has only one observation. The chain has TRBV5-1 and TRBJ2-1; 8 bases align to TRBD2. The CDR3 consists of 15 residues. Germline assignment: CDR1 SGHRS and CDR2 YFSETQ. Unmatched junction bases numbered 3, after V lost 0 bases and J lost 4 bases. CDR3 sequence reads: CASSLAIAGYNEQFF. The CDR3 DNA reads TGCGCCAGCAGCTTGGCCATAGCGGGATACAATGAGCAGTTCTTC.

This clone was detected only once. This chain connects TRBV5-4 to TRBJ2-7, with TRBD2 as a possible D gene (5 bases). The CDR3 covers 14 residues. Trimming removed 1 base at V and 2 bases at J, with 10 bases between. Germline V lookup: CDR1 SGHNT, CDR2 YYREEE (reference sequence). DNA for the CDR3: TGTGCCAGCAGCTTGAATAGGAGGCCCTACGAGCAGTACTTC. Translation gives CASSLNRRPYEQYF.

This chain connects TRBV2 to TRBJ1-5, with a weak D call TRBD1 (5 bases). From germline, CDR1 is SNHLY and CDR2 FYNNEI. The V and J ends lost 4 bases and 7 bases respectively, with 11 bases between them. This CDR3 has 13 residues. CDR3 loop: CASSGRGTQPQHF. The CDR3 region has the DNA TGTGCCAGCAGTGGCCGGGGGACCCAGCCCCAGCATTTT.

This clone was recorded once. This specimen includes other DNA sequences encoding the same CDR3. This rearrangement joins TRBV5-1 to TRBJ2-1; D is possibly TRBD1 (6 bases). CDR1 and CDR2 (germline): SGHRS, YFSETQ. V gave up 2 bases and J gave up 3 bases, with 9 bases separating them. This CDR3 comprises 14 residues. CDR3 in DNA: TGCGCCAGCAGCTTCGGACAGAGCTACAATGAGCAGTTCTTC. Its translation: CASSFGQSYNEQFF.

For this clone: Other nucleotide sequences in the sample specify the same CDR3. The gene calls are TRBV6-5 and TRBJ1-1; no definite D call. V lost 7 bases, J lost 1 base, and 4 bases lay in between. Germline loops: CDR1 MNHEY, CDR2 SVGAGI. The CDR3 loop spans 11 amino acids. CDR3: CASKRNTEAFF. CDR3 coding DNA: TGTGCCAGCAAGAGGAACACTGAAGCTTTCTTT.

The chain employs TRBV5-1 and TRBJ2-3; 7 bases map to TRBD1. V shed 3 bases and J 6 bases; nucleotides not matched to a gene: 16. Germline assignment: CDR1 SGHRS and CDR2 YFSETQ. There are 17 residues in the CDR3. CDR3 coding DNA: TGCGCCAGCAGCTGGTATGGAAGAGGGGGCGCATCTGATACGCAGTATTTT. Translating it yields CASSWYGRGGASDTQYF.

This chain connects TRBV3-1 (or the pseudogene TRBV3-2) to TRBJ2-7, with TRBD1 matching 9 bases. CDR1 is LGHDT and CDR2 is YNNKEL in the germline V gene (reference sequence). The CDR3 runs to 13 residues. Germline trimming cut 6 bases from V and 3 bases from J; bases unmatched to any gene: 3. DNA for the CDR3: TGTGCCAGCAGTGCGACAGGGGGCTACGAGCAGTACTTC. Amino acids: CASSATGGYEQYF.

CDR3 nucleotide sequence: TGTGCCAGCAGTTACTCGTCTCGTCTTCCGTACACTGAAGCTTTCTTT. Its translation: CASSYSSRLPYTEAFF. The chain carries TRBV6-6 and TRBJ1-1; D unclear. Trimming removed 0 bases from V and 3 bases from J, with 14 bases in between. CDR1 is MNHNY, CDR2 SVGAGI, per germline (reference sequence). The CDR3 is 16 amino acids.

This clone was counted a single time. The chain couples TRBV25-1 to TRBJ2-1; D uncertain. V lost 6 bases, J lost 0 bases, and 6 bases lay in between. Germline CDR1 is MGHDK and CDR2 is SYGVNS. This CDR3 has 13 amino acids. The CDR3 DNA sequence: TGTGCCAGCAGATCGAGCTCCTACAATGAGCAGTTCTTC. This encodes CASRSSSYNEQFF.

The gene calls are TRBV5-4 and TRBJ2-2; TRBD2 matches 11 bases. There are 17 residues in the CDR3. The V segment lost 5 bases and the J segment 4 bases; nucleotides outside the gene matches: 10. Per germline, CDR1 SGHNT and CDR2 YYREEE (reference sequence). CDR3 DNA: TGTGCCAGCAGTCCCTTAGCGGGAGGGCCGGTCACCGGGGAGCTGTTTTTT. It specifies CASSPLAGGPVTGELFF.

J is TRBJ1-2 and V is TRBV14; D possibly corresponds to TRBD1 (6 bases). This CDR3 contains 16 residues. V was shortened by 4 bases and J by 4 bases, with 19 bases between the two germline ends. In germline, CDR1 is SGHDN, CDR2 FVKESK. CDR3: CASSRPGASGIYGYTF. In DNA form, the CDR3 reads TGTGCCAGCAGCCGCCCAGGGGCCTCGGGGATCTATGGCTACACCTTC.

The chain employs TRBV4-1 and TRBJ2-3; a weak D match, TRBD2 (6 bases). The CDR3 is made up of 14 amino acids. Germline V gene data show CDR1 as MGHRA and CDR2 as YSYEKL. With 2 bases removed from V and 7 bases from J, the gap between germline ends came to 13 bases. CDR3 in DNA: TGCGCCAGCAGCCAAACCCGGGACTCCAATACGCAGTATTTT. This sequence encodes CASSQTRDSNTQYF.

V usage is TRBV2 and J usage is TRBJ1-1; D gene ambiguous. This CDR3 is built from 13 residues. Germline CDR1 SNHLY, CDR2 FYNNEI. The germline V and J ends were trimmed by 7 bases and 4 bases, with 13 bases remaining between them. The CDR3 loop is CASNPIGGTEAFF. The CDR3 region has the DNA TGTGCCAGCAATCCCATCGGAGGCACTGAAGCTTTCTTT.